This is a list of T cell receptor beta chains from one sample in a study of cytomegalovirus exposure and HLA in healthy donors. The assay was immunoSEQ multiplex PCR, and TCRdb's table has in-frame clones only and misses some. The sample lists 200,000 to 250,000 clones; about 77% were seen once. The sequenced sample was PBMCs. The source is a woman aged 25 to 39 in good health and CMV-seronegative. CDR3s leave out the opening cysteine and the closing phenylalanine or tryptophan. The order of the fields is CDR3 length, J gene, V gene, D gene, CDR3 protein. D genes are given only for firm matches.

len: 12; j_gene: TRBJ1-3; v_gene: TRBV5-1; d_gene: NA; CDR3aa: ASSLDPGGNTIY
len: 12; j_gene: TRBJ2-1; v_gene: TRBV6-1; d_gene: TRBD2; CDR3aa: ASSVAGGYNEQF
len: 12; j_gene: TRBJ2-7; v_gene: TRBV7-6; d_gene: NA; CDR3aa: ASSSTVVPYEQY
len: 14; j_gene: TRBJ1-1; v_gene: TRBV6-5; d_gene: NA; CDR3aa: ASSYFGTKMNTEAF
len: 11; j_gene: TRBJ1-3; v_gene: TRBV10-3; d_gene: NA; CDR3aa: AILQGSGNTIY
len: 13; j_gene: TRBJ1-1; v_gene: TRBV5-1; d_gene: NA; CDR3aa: ASSFGGAGDTEAF
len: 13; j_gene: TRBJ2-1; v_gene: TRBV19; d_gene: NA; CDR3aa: ASKQGPGFSSEQF
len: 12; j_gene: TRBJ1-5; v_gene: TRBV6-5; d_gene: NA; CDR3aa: ASSPGRTDKPQH
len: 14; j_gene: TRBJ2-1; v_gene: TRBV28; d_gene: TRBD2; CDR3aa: ASSSGSGSWYNEQF
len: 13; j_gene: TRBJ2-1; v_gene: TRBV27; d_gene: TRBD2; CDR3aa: ASSLAGGPRDEQF
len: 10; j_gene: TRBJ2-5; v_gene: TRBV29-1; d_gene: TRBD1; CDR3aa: SGRQGEETQY
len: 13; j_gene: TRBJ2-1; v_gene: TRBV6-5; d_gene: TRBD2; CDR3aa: ASSRTSGMGNEQF
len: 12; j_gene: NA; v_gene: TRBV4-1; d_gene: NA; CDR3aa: ASSYRSTSYEQY
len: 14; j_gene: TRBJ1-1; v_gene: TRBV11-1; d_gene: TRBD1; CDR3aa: ASSLDRGGTYTEAF
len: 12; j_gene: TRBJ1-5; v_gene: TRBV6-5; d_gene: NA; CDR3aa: ASSPDITHQPQH
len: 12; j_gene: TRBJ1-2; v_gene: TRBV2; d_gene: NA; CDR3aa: ASVLGGGSYGYT
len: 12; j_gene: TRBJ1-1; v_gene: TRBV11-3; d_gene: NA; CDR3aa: ASSLQGRNTEAF
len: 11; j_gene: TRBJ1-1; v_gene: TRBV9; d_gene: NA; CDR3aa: ASGPGGNTEAF
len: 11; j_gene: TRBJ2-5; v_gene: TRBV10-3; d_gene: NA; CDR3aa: AISGGGAETQY
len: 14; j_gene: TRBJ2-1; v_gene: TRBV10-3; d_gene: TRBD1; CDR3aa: AISDNQGQLYNEQF
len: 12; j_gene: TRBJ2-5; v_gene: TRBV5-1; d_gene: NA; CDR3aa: ATSPRTAQETQY
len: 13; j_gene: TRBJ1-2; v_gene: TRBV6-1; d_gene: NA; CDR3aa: ASSEVWGLHYGYT
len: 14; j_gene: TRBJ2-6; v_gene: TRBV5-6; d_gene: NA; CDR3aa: ASSLEGARGANVLT
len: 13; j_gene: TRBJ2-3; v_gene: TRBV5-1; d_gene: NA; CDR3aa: ASSLDGTFTDTQY
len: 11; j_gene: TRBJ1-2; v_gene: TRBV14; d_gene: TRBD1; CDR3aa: ASSGDRNYGYT
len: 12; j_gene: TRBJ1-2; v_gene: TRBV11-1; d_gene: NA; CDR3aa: ASSRQRAGGDYT
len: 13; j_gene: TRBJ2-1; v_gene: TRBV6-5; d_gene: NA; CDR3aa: ASSYSSGSYNEQF
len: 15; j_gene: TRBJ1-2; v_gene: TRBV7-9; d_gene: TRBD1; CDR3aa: ASFVPDGDRGNYGYT
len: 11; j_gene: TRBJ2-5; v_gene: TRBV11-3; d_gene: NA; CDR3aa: ASSPRGEETQY
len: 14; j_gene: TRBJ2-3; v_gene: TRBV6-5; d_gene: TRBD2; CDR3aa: ASSYSKRGGADTQY
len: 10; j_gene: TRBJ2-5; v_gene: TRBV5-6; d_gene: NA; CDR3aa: ASSLYGRTQY
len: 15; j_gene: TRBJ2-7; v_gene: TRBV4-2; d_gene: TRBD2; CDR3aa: ASSREYLAGGPYEQY
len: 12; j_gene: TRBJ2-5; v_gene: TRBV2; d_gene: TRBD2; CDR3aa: ASEVREGRGTQY
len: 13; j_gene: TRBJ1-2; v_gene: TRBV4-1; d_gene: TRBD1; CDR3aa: ASSQDRGRDYGYT
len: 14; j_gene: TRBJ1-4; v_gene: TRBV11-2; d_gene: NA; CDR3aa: ASTQLVRVPNEKLF
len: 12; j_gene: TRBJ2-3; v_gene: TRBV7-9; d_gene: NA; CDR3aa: ASSLYGSADTQY
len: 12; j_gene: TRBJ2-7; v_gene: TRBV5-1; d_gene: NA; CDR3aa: ASSLGAGPYEQY
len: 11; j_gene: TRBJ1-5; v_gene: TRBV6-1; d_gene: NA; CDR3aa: ASSVLGGQPQH
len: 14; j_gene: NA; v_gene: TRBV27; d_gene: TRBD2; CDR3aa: ASSLTPAGMPYEQY
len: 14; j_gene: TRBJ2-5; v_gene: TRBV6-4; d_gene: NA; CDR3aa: ASRYRVAPRQETQY
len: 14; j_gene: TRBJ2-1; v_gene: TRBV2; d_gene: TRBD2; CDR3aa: ASGGTRTSSYNEQF
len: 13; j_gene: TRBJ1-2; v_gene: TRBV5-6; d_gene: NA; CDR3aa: ASSLRGIPNYGYT
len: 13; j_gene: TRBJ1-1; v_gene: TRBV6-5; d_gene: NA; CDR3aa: ASSPLPGQGYEAF
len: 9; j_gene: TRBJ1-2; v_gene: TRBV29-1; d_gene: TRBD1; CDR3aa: SQQGAGGYT
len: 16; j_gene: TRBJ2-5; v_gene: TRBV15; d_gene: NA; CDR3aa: ATSRERGWGGGQETQY
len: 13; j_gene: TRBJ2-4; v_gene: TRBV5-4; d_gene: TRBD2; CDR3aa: ASSLSGGDKNIQY
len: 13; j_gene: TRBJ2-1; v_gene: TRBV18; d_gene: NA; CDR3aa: ASSPITTKGIEQF
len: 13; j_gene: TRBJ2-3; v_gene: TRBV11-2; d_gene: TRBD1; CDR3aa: ASSDGQVGADTQY
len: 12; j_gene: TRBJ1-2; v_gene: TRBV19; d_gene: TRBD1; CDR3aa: ASSIPGQIYGYT
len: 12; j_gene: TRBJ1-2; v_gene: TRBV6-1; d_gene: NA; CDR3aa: ASRKQGIDYGYT
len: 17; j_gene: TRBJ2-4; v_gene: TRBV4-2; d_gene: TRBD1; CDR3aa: ASSQDRDRVFVAKNIQY
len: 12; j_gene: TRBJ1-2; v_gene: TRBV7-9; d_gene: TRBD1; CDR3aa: ASSSRGSLSGYT
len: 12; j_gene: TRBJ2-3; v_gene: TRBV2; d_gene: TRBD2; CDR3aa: ASGAGEGTDTQY
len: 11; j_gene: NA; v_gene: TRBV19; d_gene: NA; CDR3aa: ASRRVLGYEQF
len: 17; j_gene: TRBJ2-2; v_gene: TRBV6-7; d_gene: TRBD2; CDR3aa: ASSYPISGLAGNTGELF
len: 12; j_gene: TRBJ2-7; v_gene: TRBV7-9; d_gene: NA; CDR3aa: SSSYMDRGIEQY
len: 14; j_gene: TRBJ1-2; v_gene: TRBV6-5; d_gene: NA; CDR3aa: ASSYLGGAPNYGYT
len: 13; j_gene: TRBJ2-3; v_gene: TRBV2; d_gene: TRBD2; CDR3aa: ASGMSGGWGDTQY
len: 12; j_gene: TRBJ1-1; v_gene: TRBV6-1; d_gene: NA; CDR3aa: ASRNPQGVYEAF
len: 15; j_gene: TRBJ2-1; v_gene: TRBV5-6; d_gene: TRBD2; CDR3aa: ASSPSLVIAGDNEQF